This TCR beta chain originates from a study of CD8 T cells in Susac syndrome (dated by TCRdb to about 2019). Concerning the study at large: The study used repertoire sequencing to test whether antigen drove CD8+ T cell activation and differentiation in Susac syndrome. Results and caveats for the whole study, not just this receptor: The number of individuals in the TCR sequencing and HLA analysis was acknowledged as relatively small.

High-throughput TCR beta sequencing profiled peripheral blood CD8+ and CD4+ T cells from healthy donors, Susac syndrome patients and multiple sclerosis patients. Treatment-naive patients with stable or active relapsing-remitting disease fulfilling revised McDonald criteria were used as multiple sclerosis controls. Bulk CD8+ and CD4+ T cells were purified magnetically by negative isolation, whereas CD8+ TEMRA cells were enriched by FACS. Blood was collected in EDTA tubes and processed within 24 hours, with PBMCs isolated through density gradient centrifugation. PBMCs destined for TCR sequencing were cryopreserved in liquid nitrogen and later thawed in a 37 °C water bath. A purity of at least 90% was achieved for sorted or isolated CD4+, CD8+ and CD8+ TEMRA cells. RNA was extracted using the RNeasy kit, and about 0.45 to 1 ug of the RNA was reverse transcribed with random hexamers. The immunoSEQ multiplex PCR assay, covering 54 Vbeta and 13 Jbeta segments, was used to amplify TCR beta CDR3 regions. Bias from PCR amplification was corrected by using a synthetic template baseline for primer optimization and for computational correction. The authors' pipeline ran thus. Reads were assigned to V, D and J genes according to IMGT and analyzed in immunoSEQ Analyzer, with only productive sequences retained. To calculate clonality, Shannon entropy was normalized by log2 of the number of productive unique sequences and then subtracted from one. For each patient and control, public and private clones were evaluated within the 100 most prevalent clones. Clones were defined as Susac-specific when absent from the healthy and MS cohorts, from about 1,100 published viral clones and from other ImmuneACCESS disease sequences. TCRdb reworked the public reads: Q25 trimming with fastp, MiXCR clone assembly, productive beta chains retained. For every CDR3 protein sequence, its rows merge into one entry that carries the most common genes and DNA. The V and J calls were not made by the authors but by TCRdb's processing. The sample table contains about 300,000 distinct CDR3 sequences; only one count was recorded for about 91% of them. About 0.07% of the sample is held by the ten biggest clonotypes.

The CDR3 has 15 amino acids, counting the end cysteine and phenylalanine. Only the CDR3 region is kept as DNA, spanning 45 bases read in frame from base 1. V and J lose 0 bases and 3 bases, and a span of 11 bases separates them. Of note for this clonotype: It lacks a known antigen. Per-base quality was not reported, and no clone a single base away is much larger than it.

The receptor chain draws on TRBV23-1 and TRBJ1-1, with no D gene named confidently. TRBV23-1 is identified as an open reading frame with a role that is uncertain. The source is a human donor with multiple sclerosis. The sample consisted of CD4+ T cells from PBMCs. The sequenced DNA is TGCGCCAGCAGTCAATCCCGTTCGAGGGACACTGAAGCTTTCTTT. Its protein product is CASSQSRSRDTEAFF.